Shown below are 13 T cell receptor beta chains from a single sample sequenced in a study of blood T cell repertoires in COVID-19. Sequencing was performed with immunoSEQ multiplex PCR; in TCRdb, only in-frame clones are kept and a portion is missing. This table holds some 69,000 clones, over 80% found once. Sequencing used peripheral blood. The origin of the receptors is a woman aged 60-70 years with acute or convalescent COVID-19.

This clone has just one count. V and J are TRBV6-5 and TRBJ2-6; the match to TRBD2 covers 7 bases. The CDR3 is 14 residues long. V shed 7 bases and J 2 bases; nucleotides not matched to a gene: 2. The V gene's germline CDR1 is MNHEY and CDR2 SVGAGI. CDR3 residues: CASNLAAGANVLTF. CDR3 nucleotides: TGTGCCAGCAACCTAGCGGCTGGGGCCAACGTCCTGACTTTC.

The V gene is TRBV15, the J gene TRBJ2-7; no definite D call. The CDR3 length is 13 residues. The V end was cut by 0 bases, the J end by 4 bases, with 7 bases between. Germline V gene sequence: CDR1 LNHNV, CDR2 YYDKDF (reference sequence). The CDR3 DNA sequence: TGTGCCACCAGCAGAGATCGAGGTTACGAGCAGTACTTC. This gives the protein CATSRDRGYEQYF. The full variable domain, with the rest looked up from reference TRBV15 and TRBJ2-7, is DAMVIQNPRYQVTQFGKPVTLSCSQTLNHNVMYWYQQKSSQAPKLLFHYYDKDFNNEADTPDNFQSRRPNTSFCFLDIRSPGLGDTAMYLCATSRDRGYEQYFGPGTRLTVT.

On this clone itself: Its ends do not fully match the called genes, so a read error is possible. The chain joins TRBV6-2 or TRBV6-3 to TRBJ2-1; TRBD2 might be the D (6 bases). The germline V gene encodes CDR1 MNHEY and CDR2 SVGEGT. The CDR3 extends over 16 amino acids. In DNA form, the CDR3 reads TGTGCCAGCAGTACCCTCGCGGGACCAATTGACAAAGAGCAGTTCTTC. Protein: CASSTLAGPIDKEQFF.

The V call is TRBV6-6, the J call TRBJ2-7; 14 bases agree with TRBD2. The CDR3 runs to 15 residues. J gave up 6 bases and V 0 bases, and 1 base lay outside the gene matches. Germline CDR1 and CDR2: MNHNY and SVGAGI (reference sequence). The CDR3 loop reads CASSYSGLAGGEQYF. CDR3 DNA sequence: TGTGCCAGCAGTTACTCCGGACTAGCGGGAGGCGAGCAGTACTTC.

The V call is TRBV9, the J call TRBJ2-1, with 8 bases aligning to TRBD1. Trimming at V came to 2 bases and at J to 4 bases, leaving 2 bases not matched to a gene. The CDR3 is made up of 14 amino acids. Germline assignment: CDR1 SGDLS and CDR2 YYNGEE. The DNA for the CDR3 is TGTGCCAGCAGCGTCGGACAGGGTTACAATGAGCAGTTCTTC. This encodes CASSVGQGYNEQFF.

V usage is TRBV10-1 and J usage is TRBJ1-4; 8 positions match TRBD1. V lost 6 bases, J lost 7 bases, and 7 bases stayed unmatched. This CDR3 spans 14 amino acids. The germline V gene encodes CDR1 WNHNN and CDR2 SYGVQD (reference sequence). This CDR3 is CASRPDRGGEKLFF. Here the CDR3 DNA reads TGCGCCAGCAGACCCGACAGGGGAGGTGAAAAACTGTTTTTT.

The gene calls are TRBV27 and TRBJ1-6; 10 bases map to TRBD1. Germline trimming cut 5 bases from V and 4 bases from J; bases unmatched to any gene: 20. CDR3 length: 21 residues. CDR1 MNHEY and CDR2 SMNVEV come from the germline V gene (reference sequence). The CDR3 nucleotides read TGTGCCAGCAGTCCTCCCCCACGACAGGGGGCTTATGGATCATATAATTCACCCCTCCACTTT. Translated, it gives CASSPPPRQGAYGSYNSPLHF.

The chain is built from TRBV3-1 (or the pseudogene TRBV3-2) and TRBJ2-1, with 9 bases aligning to TRBD1. Germline values: CDR1 LGHDT, CDR2 YNNKEL (reference sequence). The CDR3 sequence is 14 residues long. After removal of 4 bases from V and 9 bases from J, the junction contained 7 bases not matched to a gene. The CDR3 nucleotides are TGTGCCAGCAGCCTCGAAGCGGGACAGGGTGAGCAGTTCTTC. Residues: CASSLEAGQGEQFF.

J is TRBJ1-2 and V is TRBV7-6; a weak D match, TRBD1 (5 bases). V lost 1 base and J 4 bases, leaving 10 bases between the germline ends. This CDR3 is 14 amino acids long. Looked up from germline, CDR1 is SGHVS and CDR2 is FNYEAQ. The CDR3 region is CASSLDDRGYGYTF. CDR3 coding DNA: TGTGCCAGCAGCTTAGATGACAGAGGCTATGGCTACACCTTC.

This rearrangement joins TRBV6-6 to TRBJ2-3; the D is unclear. V was clipped by 6 bases and J by 0 bases, with 13 bases between them. The CDR3 is made up of 15 amino acids. Germline assignment: CDR1 MNHNY and CDR2 SVGAGI (reference sequence). The chain's CDR3 is CASSLSTTSTDTQYF. The CDR3 DNA reads as TGTGCCAGCAGCCTCTCGACAACTAGCACAGATACGCAGTATTTT.

The chain recombines TRBV19 with TRBJ1-6, with 9 nucleotides matching TRBD1. The CDR3 has 19 residues. Trimming took 2 bases from V and 0 from J; bases not matched to a gene: 8. The germline CDR1 and CDR2 sequences are LNHDA and SQIVND (reference sequence). The DNA of the CDR3 is TGTGCCAGTAGTATAAGGACAGGGGCGACCGGCTCCTATAATTCACCCCTCCACTTT. This codes for CASSIRTGATGSYNSPLHF.

The chain uses TRBV5-6 and TRBJ1-4; D remains ambiguous. Trimming pared 1 base from V and 5 bases from J, leaving 9 bases between. This CDR3 region has 14 residues. Germline V gene data show CDR1 as SGHDT and CDR2 as YYEEEE. The CDR3 region is CASSLRNGNEKLFF. The CDR3, as DNA: TGTGCCAGCAGCTTGAGAAACGGGAATGAAAAACTGTTTTTT. Together with reference TRBV5-6 and TRBJ1-4, the CDR3 gives the full variable domain: DAGVTQSPTHLIKTRGQQVTLRCSPKSGHDTVSWYQQALGQGPQFIFQYYEEEERQRGNFPDRFSGHQFPNYSSELNVNALLLGDSALYLCASSLRNGNEKLFFGSGTQLSVL.

This chain uses TRBV18 with TRBJ1-6; 7 bases fit TRBD1. The CDR3 runs 14 residues. J was trimmed by 6 bases and V by 3 bases; bases with no gene match: 2. The germline CDR1 and CDR2 sequences are KGHSH and LQKENI. CDR3 bases: TGTGCCAGCTCACCGGGACAGATTAATTCACCCCTCCACTTT. Translated, it gives CASSPGQINSPLHF.